This paragraph reports one T cell receptor (beta chain). This CDR3 is built from 15 residues. Trimming took 5 bases from V and 2 from J, leaving 12 bases between them. Looked up from germline, CDR1 is MNHEY and CDR2 is SMNVEV (reference sequence). These data are taken from a study of technical replicates of blood from a handful of donors. Profiled with immunoSEQ multiplex PCR; TCRdb holds only in-frame clones, not every one. The profile shows just over 75,000 clones, around 92% of them singletons. This chain joins TRBV27 and TRBJ1-4, with D maybe TRBD1 (6 bases). What was sequenced was T cells isolated from PBMCs. The sequence derives from a human donor in good health. This CDR3 is CASSPRGATNEKLFF. For the CDR3, the DNA is TGTGCCAGCAGTCCCAGGGGTGCTACTAATGAAAAACTGTTTTTT.